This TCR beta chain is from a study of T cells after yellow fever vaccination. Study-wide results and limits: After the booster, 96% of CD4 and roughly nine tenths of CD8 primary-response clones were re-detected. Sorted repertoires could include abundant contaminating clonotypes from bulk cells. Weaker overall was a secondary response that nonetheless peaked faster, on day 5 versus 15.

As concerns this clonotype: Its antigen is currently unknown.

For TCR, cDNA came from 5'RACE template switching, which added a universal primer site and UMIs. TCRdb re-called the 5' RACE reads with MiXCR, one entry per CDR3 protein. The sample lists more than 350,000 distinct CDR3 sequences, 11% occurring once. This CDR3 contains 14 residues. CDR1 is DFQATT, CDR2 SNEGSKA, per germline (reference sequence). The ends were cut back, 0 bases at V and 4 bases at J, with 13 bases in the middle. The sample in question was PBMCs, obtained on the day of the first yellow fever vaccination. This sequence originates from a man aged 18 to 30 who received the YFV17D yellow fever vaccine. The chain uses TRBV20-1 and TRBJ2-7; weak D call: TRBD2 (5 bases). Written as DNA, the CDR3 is TGCAGTGCTAGAGATGGCGGGTCTCGATACGAGCAGTACTTC. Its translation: CSARDGGSRYEQYF.